Following are 29 T cell receptor beta chains from one sample sequenced in a study of spatial heterogeneity in lung cancer. TCRdb re-called the 5' RACE reads with MiXCR, one entry per CDR3 protein. Altogether roughly 40,000 distinct CDR3 sequences are present, around 7% being singletons, with the ten largest covering 43%. Time point defined: sample taken at primary tumor resection. This specimen was PBMCs, taken at surgery. The source of these receptors is a female donor with early-stage non-small cell lung cancer.

This clonotype was observed many times. The chain has TRBV7-9 and TRBJ2-5, with 7 bases matching TRBD2. The J segment lost 3 bases and the V segment lost 4 bases, leaving 11 bases of the junction unmatched. The germline V gene encodes CDR1 SEHNR and CDR2 FQNEAQ (reference sequence). The CDR3 is 16 amino acids. The DNA of the CDR3 is TGTGCCAGCAGCTGGGGGACTACCGATCATAAAGAGACCCAGTACTTC. Translated: CASSWGTTDHKETQYF.

There are many counts of this clonotype. The chain links TRBV5-1 to TRBJ2-3, with D perhaps TRBD2 (5 bases). Trimming took off 2 bases at V and 1 base at J, with 14 bases between the two ends. Germline V lookup: CDR1 SGHRS, CDR2 YFSETQ. The CDR3 runs to 16 residues. The CDR3 DNA reads TGCGCCAGCAGCTTCTTCGCCACGAGGGGCACAGATACGCAGTATTTT. Protein sequence: CASSFFATRGTDTQYF. The whole variable domain, remainder taken from reference TRBV5-1 and TRBJ2-3, is KAGVTQTPRYLIKTRGQQVTLSCSPISGHRSVSWYQQTPGQGLQFLFEYFSETQRNKGNFPGRFSGRQFSNSRSEMNVSTLELGDSALYLCASSFFATRGTDTQYFGPGTRLTVL.

At least ten counts were recorded for this clonotype. V is TRBV7-2 and J is TRBJ2-2; tentative D call: TRBD2 (5 bases). V was shortened by 5 bases and J by 3 bases, with 7 bases between the two germline ends. In germline, CDR1 is SGHTA, CDR2 FQGNSA. CDR3 length equals 13 residues. This chain's CDR3 is CASSKGDTGELFF. The DNA for the CDR3 is TGTGCCAGCAGCAAGGGAGACACCGGGGAGCTGTTTTTT.

This clonotype appeared many times. The chain links TRBV7-9 to TRBJ1-1, with D perhaps TRBD1 (5 bases). Looked up from germline, CDR1 is SEHNR and CDR2 is FQNEAQ (reference sequence). Trimming stripped 7 bases from V and 7 bases from J, with 16 bases between. The CDR3 runs 13 residues. This CDR3 reads CASTPGGAGEAFF. The CDR3 coding sequence is TGTGCCAGCACCCCAGGAGGGGCAGGTGAAGCTTTCTTT.

This clonotype appeared many times. The chain carries TRBV25-1 and TRBJ2-1; maybe TRBD1 (6 bases). CDR1 and CDR2 from the germline V gene are MGHDK and SYGVNS. V was shortened by 7 bases and J by 3 bases, with 19 bases between the two germline ends. The CDR3 covers 16 residues. The CDR3 nucleotides read TGTGCCAGCACAAGGGCAGGGGCGTTATTCTACAATGAGCAGTTCTTC. This sequence encodes CASTRAGALFYNEQFF.

This clonotype showed up many times. The chain joins TRBV14 to TRBJ2-7; 8 bases align to TRBD1. After removal of 2 bases from V and 4 bases from J, the junction contained 10 bases not matched to a gene. The CDR3 sequence is 16 residues long. Germline V gene data show CDR1 as SGHDN and CDR2 as FVKESK. CDR3 in amino acids: CASSQPGQDPRYEQYF. Written as DNA, the CDR3 is TGTGCCAGCAGCCAACCGGGACAGGACCCCCGATACGAGCAGTACTTC.

Many counts were recorded for this clonotype. The chain carries TRBV20-1 and TRBJ1-5; unclear D gene. Between the trimmed V and J ends, which lost 2 bases and 2 bases, there was a span of 7 bases. The CDR3 has 13 residues. CDR1 DFQATT and CDR2 SNEGSKA come from the germline V gene (reference sequence). CDR3 in DNA: TGCAGTGCTAGACCGGACGGCAATCAGCCCCAGCATTTT. Residues: CSARPDGNQPQHF.

This clonotype came up many times. This chain links TRBV4-1 with TRBJ2-5; D not certain. CDR3 size: 14 residues. Germline V lookup: CDR1 MGHRA, CDR2 YSYEKL. Between the trimmed V and J ends, which lost 5 bases and 2 bases, there was a span of 12 bases. In DNA form, the CDR3 reads TGCGCCAGCAGCGCAAGGACCACTCAAGAGACCCAGTACTTC. It translates to CASSARTTQETQYF.

This clonotype came up many times. The chain has TRBV20-1 and TRBJ1-5, with 11 positions matching TRBD1. CDR1 is DFQATT, CDR2 SNEGSKA, per germline (reference sequence). J lost 0 bases, V lost 6 bases, and 7 bases had no gene match. The CDR3 spans 16 residues. The CDR3 loop reads CSAADRGPHSNQPQHF. The CDR3 DNA follows: TGCAGTGCCGCGGACAGGGGGCCTCATAGCAATCAGCCCCAGCATTTT.

This clonotype was counted many times. The V gene is TRBV4-1, the J gene TRBJ1-1; D not certain. Per the germline V gene, CDR1 is MGHRA and CDR2 is YSYEKL. Between the trimmed V and J ends, which lost 0 bases and 1 base, there was a span of 6 bases. This CDR3 is 14 amino acids long. CDR3 amino acids: CASSQDRRNTEAFF. The CDR3 DNA follows: TGCGCCAGCAGCCAAGACCGTAGGAACACTGAAGCTTTCTTT.

This clonotype has just a few counts. This chain joins TRBV7-8 and TRBJ1-3; D is undetermined. The CDR3 sequence is 15 residues long. Per the germline V gene, CDR1 is SGHVS and CDR2 is FQNEAQ. V lost 5 bases to trimming and J lost 0 bases, with 11 bases between them. DNA of the CDR3: TGTGCCAGCAGCCTGGACCCTTTCTCTGGAAACACCATATATTTT. It is translated as CASSLDPFSGNTIYF.

V gene TRBV5-1 combines with J gene TRBJ2-5; TRBD2 matches at 8 bases. V gave up 4 bases and J gave up 4 bases; unmatched junction bases: 15. The germline V gene encodes CDR1 SGHRS and CDR2 YFSETQ. The CDR3 spans 17 residues. The CDR3 DNA sequence: TGCGCCAGCAGCCCATCCGAGACTAGCGTACAGACAGAGACCCAGTACTTC. The encoded protein is CASSPSETSVQTETQYF.

This clonotype was seen at least ten times. The chain recombines TRBV27 with TRBJ2-7; 7 positions match TRBD1. Germline assignment: CDR1 MNHEY and CDR2 SMNVEV (reference sequence). V lost 5 bases, J lost 3 bases, and 10 bases stayed unmatched. The CDR3 covers 15 residues. The CDR3 here is CASSTKGARVYEQYF. CDR3 DNA sequence: TGTGCCAGCAGTACCAAGGGGGCGAGAGTCTACGAGCAGTACTTC.

V gene TRBV4-3 combines with J gene TRBJ1-4, with D uncertain. CDR1 is LGHNA, CDR2 YSLEER, per germline. This CDR3 is built from 18 residues. V was clipped by 0 bases and J by 7 bases, with 21 bases between them. Here the CDR3 DNA reads TGCGCCAGCAGCCAAGATACGCCCCCGGGGTCGACCCGTGAAAAACTGTTTTTT. It is translated as CASSQDTPPGSTREKLFF.

This clonotype was observed at least ten times. The V gene is TRBV6-6, the J gene TRBJ1-2, with 10 bases that match TRBD1. Germline loops: CDR1 MNHNY, CDR2 SVGAGI (reference sequence). The V gene end was trimmed by 8 bases and the J gene end by 8 bases; junction bases not matched to a gene: 17. This CDR3 has 16 amino acids. In DNA form, the CDR3 reads TGTGCCAGCGTAGCGCGGGGGGACAGGGGCGAGCGGGGCTACACCTTC. This sequence encodes CASVARGDRGERGYTF.

This clonotype was detected ten times or more. The chain carries TRBV18 and TRBJ1-1; D is possibly TRBD1 (5 bases). Germline CDR1 is KGHSH and CDR2 is LQKENI. V lost 3 bases and J 4 bases, leaving 12 bases between the germline ends. The CDR3 totals 14 residues. The CDR3 reads CASSPGPLFTEAFF. CDR3 nucleotide sequence: TGTGCCAGCTCACCGGGACCTCTCTTCACTGAAGCTTTCTTT.

This clonotype was seen at least ten times. The rearrangement links TRBV20-1 to TRBJ2-7; TRBD1 aligns across 10 bases. The V segment lost 6 bases and the J segment 1 base; nucleotides outside the gene matches: 15. CDR1 is DFQATT, CDR2 SNEGSKA, per germline (reference sequence). The CDR3 totals 17 residues. CDR3 residues: CSAPRGDRDRGSYEQYF. The CDR3 DNA follows: TGCAGTGCCCCCCGGGGGGACCGGGACAGGGGTTCCTACGAGCAGTACTTC.

The V call is TRBV5-5, the J call TRBJ1-6; weak D call: TRBD1 (5 bases). V was shortened by 0 bases and J by 13 bases, with 20 bases between the two germline ends. The CDR3 sequence is 16 residues long. Germline CDR1 reads SGHKS; CDR2 reads YYEKEE (reference sequence). As DNA, the CDR3 is TGTGCCAGCAGCTTGGCCGTCGGGACGCCTATTCTCCCCCTCCACTTT. Its protein product is CASSLAVGTPILPLHF.

This clonotype showed up many times. The V call is TRBV12-3 or TRBV12-4, the J call TRBJ2-7; 8 nucleotides match TRBD1. The CDR3 runs to 14 residues. V lost 6 bases and J lost 2; bases outside the gene matches: 6. The CDR3 region is CASSRTGRTYEQYF. The DNA for the CDR3 is TGTGCCAGCAGCCGGACAGGGAGGACCTACGAGCAGTACTTC.

In its sample, this clonotype was seen a few times. The V gene is TRBV11-1, the J gene TRBJ1-1; D is unresolved. Trimming left V 2 bases short and J 8 bases short, with 12 bases between. The germline gives CDR1 SGHAT, CDR2 FQDESV (reference sequence). This CDR3 spans 13 amino acids. CDR3 nucleotides: TGTGCCAGCAGCTTACGTGGTTTATCAGAAGCTTTCTTT. Residues: CASSLRGLSEAFF.

This clonotype was detected ten times or more. The gene calls are TRBV29-1 and TRBJ1-1, with D possibly being TRBD1 (5 bases). The germline V gene encodes CDR1 SQVTM and CDR2 ANQGSEA. With 5 bases removed from V and 1 base from J, the gap between germline ends came to 11 bases. The CDR3 is 13 amino acids. CDR3 residues: CSVREQGNTEAFF. The CDR3 region has the DNA TGCAGCGTTCGAGAGCAGGGGAACACTGAAGCTTTCTTT.

This clonotype was picked up many times. One end of the junction does not line up with germline, which may come from a read error. The J gene is TRBJ1-5, the V gene TRBV4-1; 7 bases fit TRBD1. CDR1 and CDR2 from the germline V gene are MGHRA and YSYEKL. This CDR3 spans 15 amino acids. The CDR3 loop is CASRQGGRSNQPQHF. In DNA form, the CDR3 reads TGCGCCAGCAGGCAAGGGGGCCGCAGCAATCAGCCCCAGCATTTT.

Many counts were recorded for this clonotype. The chain uses TRBV5-1 and TRBJ1-2; possible D gene TRBD1, 6 bases. V gave up 1 base and J gave up 4 bases, with 14 bases separating them. Germline CDR1 SGHRS, CDR2 YFSETQ. The CDR3 covers 15 residues. CDR3 coding DNA: TGCGCCAGCAGCTTGCAAGGGGACACCATCTATGGCTACACCTTC. Residues: CASSLQGDTIYGYTF.

This clonotype appeared many times. V and J are TRBV4-1 and TRBJ2-6; TRBD2 is a possible D gene (5 bases). Germline assignment: CDR1 MGHRA and CDR2 YSYEKL. The CDR3 has 17 residues. V was clipped by 0 bases and J by 0 bases, with 9 bases between them. DNA of the CDR3: TGCGCCAGCAGCCAAGATCCGGGGAGCTCTGGGGCCAACGTCCTGACTTTC. Translating gives CASSQDPGSSGANVLTF.

This clonotype was detected a few times. The chain couples TRBV9 to TRBJ2-3, with 9 bases identical to TRBD2. CDR3 length equals 16 residues. Unmatched junction bases numbered 6, after V lost 1 base and J lost 3 bases. Looked up from germline, CDR1 is SGDLS and CDR2 is YYNGEE. In nucleotides, the CDR3 is TGTGCCAGCAGCGTAACACAGCGGGGGGCAACAGATACGCAGTATTTT. Protein sequence: CASSVTQRGATDTQYF.

The J gene is TRBJ2-5, the V gene TRBV29-1, with D possibly being TRBD2 (6 bases). The CDR3 is 13 amino acids. Germline CDR1 and CDR2: SQVTM and ANQGSEA. Trimming removed 1 base at V and 9 bases at J, with 15 bases between. CDR3 sequence reads: CSVEVALGGAQYF. CDR3 DNA sequence: TGCAGCGTTGAAGTCGCCCTCGGAGGGGCCCAGTACTTC. The whole variable domain, remainder taken from reference TRBV29-1 and TRBJ2-5, is SAVISQKPSRDICQRGTSLTIQCQVDSQVTMMFWYRQQPGQSLTLIATANQGSEATYESGFVIDKFPISRPNLTFSTLTVSNMSPEDSSIYLCSVEVALGGAQYFGPGTRLLVL.

Ten or more counts support this clonotype. The J gene is TRBJ2-3, the V gene TRBV5-1; a weak D match, TRBD2 (7 bases). Trimming left V 0 bases short and J 4 bases short, with 12 bases between. Germline values: CDR1 SGHRS, CDR2 YFSETQ. This CDR3 comprises 15 residues. For the CDR3, the DNA is TGCGCCAGCAGCTTGGACCCGGGGGGCGCAGATACGCAGTATTTT. Protein sequence: CASSLDPGGADTQYF.

The CDR3 coding sequence is TGTGCCAGCAGCTTAGCCCCTAGGGGGGCGCTTGAATCCGAGCAGTACTTC. Residues: CASSLAPRGALESEQYF. The rearrangement links TRBV7-2 to TRBJ2-7, with D perhaps TRBD1 or TRBD2 (6 bases each). The CDR3 is made up of 17 amino acids. Germline V gives CDR1 SGHTA, CDR2 FQGNSA. Deletions cut 0 bases from V and 6 bases from J, with 21 bases between.

The chain couples TRBV28 to TRBJ1-1; possibly TRBD1 for D (5 bases). The V and J ends lost 5 bases and 8 bases respectively, with 12 bases between them. The CDR3 totals 12 residues. Germline V gene lookup returns CDR1 MDHEN and CDR2 SYDVKM. The CDR3 spells CASSPRVPEAFF. Here the CDR3 DNA reads TGTGCCAGCAGTCCCAGGGTGCCCGAAGCTTTCTTT.